The clone carrying this T cell receptor (beta chain) was seen just once. This sample is part of a study of blood T cell repertoires in COVID-19. Study-wide background: The United States, Italy and Spain were the sources of the acute and convalescent COVID-19 samples. Sources were T cells, B-cell-depleted T cells, or PBMCs; the material itself was cDNA or gDNA.

Study processing details: It was from reference gene primer amplification that nucleated cell counts were estimated. This table comes from immunoSEQ multiplex PCR, and its TCRdb copy is limited to in-frame clones, with some not included. V and J calls plus clone size are reproduced from that table; the DNA served to infer D and trimming. The sample contains around 200,000 clones, around 87% of which appear only once. The source of this sequence is a young woman who had recovered from COVID-19. What was sequenced was peripheral blood.

CDR3 DNA sequence: TGTGCCAGCAGCCCAGAGCCAGGACAGATGGGACGCTACACCTTC. Encoded protein: CASSPEPGQMGRYTF. The rearrangement uses TRBV7-3 and TRBJ1-2, with a weak D call TRBD1 (6 bases). V lost 5 bases and J lost 9, with 22 bases in between. CDR3 size: 15 residues. CDR1 and CDR2 from the germline V gene are SGHTA and FQGTGA.